The rows below give T cell receptor beta chains drawn from one sample of a study of blood T cell repertoires in COVID-19. Profiled with immunoSEQ multiplex PCR; TCRdb holds only in-frame clones, not every one. The repertoire consists of 300,000 to 400,000 clones, with roughly nine tenths occurring once and the leading ten covering under 3%. Material: peripheral blood. These receptors came from a woman aged 25 to 39 with COVID-19, enrolled during active disease. The CDR3 runs from the conserved cysteine through the conserved F or W. Only some rows state a clone size, as once, few, many or a class for expanded clones.

>TRBV25-1|-
CASSDPGQEKLFF
>TRBV19|once
CASSRTSVLNEQFF
>TRBV7-2|few
CASSEGSLGEKLFF
>TRBV5-1|-
CASSLLAGRGNTGELFF
>TRBV5-1|-
CASSFDGTGPSTDTQYF
>TRBV12-3/TRBV12-4|-
CASSGNRNSPLHF
>TRBV3-1/TRBV3-2|-
CASSYQWSGNTIYF
>TRBV5-5|-
CASSWASANEQFF
>TRBV27|-
CASSPSAGGTDTQYF
>TRBV6-5|-
CASSPWRENADTQYF
>TRBV27|-
CASSLALAVNTGELFF
>TRBV7-2|-
CASSLPGAMVRNTGELFF
>TRBV5-5|-
CASSLAATSGIYEQYF
>TRBV7-9|few
CASSPRFQGGETQYF
>TRBV29-1|-
CSVEDLGTGNYHGYTF
>TRBV27|-
CASSWTGGEGYTF
>TRBV7-7|once
CASSPTSSGSGELFF
>TRBV5-1|-
CASSLRWTGSEAFF
>TRBV19|-
CASSLITGSTNEKLFF
>TRBV5-4|-
CASSSSLAGAWDTQYF
>TRBV15|-
CATSRDAQGSTYEQYF
>TRBV6-6|-
CASRPSGTGNEQYF
>TRBV5-1|few
CASSISGRGSYEQYF
>TRBV29-1|-
CSVGTDSNQPQHF
>TRBV27|-
CASSGTGGPLDTQYF
>TRBV6-2/TRBV6-3|-
CASSPTSGRESSYNEQFF
>TRBV4-1|-
CASSQDRASNQPQHF